These T cell receptor beta chains were read from a single sample in a study of CD8+CD57+ T cells in acquired aplastic anemia. TCRdb reanalysed the reads using MiXCR and keeps one entry per CDR3 protein. The table lists about 42,000 distinct CDR3 sequences, about 70% of them singletons. Material: sorted CD4+, CD8+, or CD8+CD57+ T cells (not recorded which) from PBMCs. The receptors come from a human donor in good health, serving as a control. Each CDR3 is given with its conserved first and last residue. Each record gives: D gene, clone size, J gene, V gene, CDR3 protein, CDR3 DNA. The D gene is left open where the match is weak. Not all rows give a size; the values are once, few, many and, for expanded clones, a class.

D gene: NA
clone size: NA
J gene: TRBJ1-1
V gene: TRBV19
CDR3 protein: CASAGARNTEAFF
CDR3 DNA: TGTGCCAGTGCAGGGGCAAGGAACACTGAAGCTTTCTTT

D gene: NA
clone size: many
J gene: TRBJ2-7
V gene: TRBV4-3
CDR3 protein: CASSQEADGSYEQYF
CDR3 DNA: TGCGCCAGCAGCCAAGAAGCGGACGGCTCCTACGAGCAGTACTTC

D gene: NA
clone size: once
J gene: TRBJ2-7
V gene: TRBV10-3
CDR3 protein: CAISGRGSGGYEQYF
CDR3 DNA: TGTGCCATCAGTGGAAGGGGTAGCGGAGGATACGAGCAGTACTTC

D gene: TRBD2
clone size: NA
J gene: TRBJ2-7
V gene: TRBV12-3/TRBV12-4
CDR3 protein: CAGRSTSGASYEQYF
CDR3 DNA: TGTGCCGGCAGGTCCACTAGCGGGGCATCCTACGAGCAATACTTC

D gene: TRBD1
clone size: NA
J gene: TRBJ1-1
V gene: TRBV12-3/TRBV12-4
CDR3 protein: CASSRQGGTEAFF
CDR3 DNA: TGTGCCAGCAGTAGACAGGGAGGGACTGAAGCTTTCTTT

D gene: TRBD1
clone size: once
J gene: TRBJ2-7
V gene: TRBV7-8
CDR3 protein: CASSAGTGDEQYF
CDR3 DNA: TGTGCCAGCAGCGCCGGGACAGGGGACGAGCAGTACTTC

D gene: NA
clone size: NA
J gene: TRBJ2-1
V gene: TRBV24-1
CDR3 protein: CATSDGWYNEQFF
CDR3 DNA: TGTGCCACCAGTGATGGGTGGTACAATGAGCAGTTCTTC

D gene: NA
clone size: NA
J gene: TRBJ1-1
V gene: TRBV19
CDR3 protein: CASISENTEAFF
CDR3 DNA: TGTGCCAGTATAAGCGAGAACACTGAAGCTTTCTTT

D gene: TRBD2
clone size: NA
J gene: TRBJ2-7
V gene: TRBV19
CDR3 protein: CASRVLAGEGEQYF
CDR3 DNA: TGTGCCAGTAGGGTACTAGCGGGGGAAGGTGAGCAGTACTTC

D gene: TRBD1
clone size: NA
J gene: TRBJ2-7
V gene: TRBV4-3
CDR3 protein: CASSRTGDEQYF
CDR3 DNA: TGCGCCAGCAGCCGGACAGGGGACGAGCAGTACTTC

D gene: NA
clone size: few
J gene: TRBJ2-1
V gene: TRBV24-1
CDR3 protein: CATSDPPRDEQFF
CDR3 DNA: TGTGCCACCAGTGACCCACCTAGGGATGAGCAGTTCTTC

D gene: NA
clone size: once
J gene: TRBJ1-1
V gene: TRBV15
CDR3 protein: CATSPRETEAFF
CDR3 DNA: TGTGCCACCAGCCCGAGGGAAACAGAAGCTTTCTTT

D gene: NA
clone size: NA
J gene: TRBJ2-7
V gene: TRBV7-2
CDR3 protein: CASSLDAGTYEQYF
CDR3 DNA: TGTGCCAGCAGCTTAGATGCAGGGACCTACGAGCAGTACTTC

D gene: NA
clone size: few
J gene: TRBJ2-1
V gene: TRBV10-2
CDR3 protein: CASIAPESGEQFF
CDR3 DNA: TGCGCCAGCATAGCCCCTGAGAGCGGTGAGCAGTTCTTC

D gene: TRBD1
clone size: once
J gene: TRBJ2-7
V gene: TRBV4-1
CDR3 protein: CASSQDAGTGGHEQYF
CDR3 DNA: TGCGCCAGCAGCCAAGACGCCGGGACAGGGGGCCACGAGCAGTACTTC

D gene: NA
clone size: few
J gene: TRBJ1-6
V gene: TRBV9
CDR3 protein: CASSPQSQTLEPLHF
CDR3 DNA: TGTGCCAGCAGCCCACAGTCGCAAACCCTAGAACCCCTCCACTTT

D gene: NA
clone size: NA
J gene: TRBJ2-7
V gene: TRBV28
CDR3 protein: CASSSLGPRGFEQYF
CDR3 DNA: TGTGCCAGCAGCTCACTTGGGCCCAGGGGATTCGAGCAGTACTTC

D gene: NA
clone size: NA
J gene: TRBJ2-5
V gene: TRBV25-1
CDR3 protein: CASSVETQYF
CDR3 DNA: TGTGCCAGCAGTGTGGAGACCCAGTACTTC

D gene: NA
clone size: NA
J gene: TRBJ1-6
V gene: TRBV7-3
CDR3 protein: CASSPGRGSGSPLHF
CDR3 DNA: TGTGCCAGCAGTCCGGGGCGGGGATCAGGCTCACCCCTCCACTTT

D gene: TRBD2
clone size: many
J gene: TRBJ2-3
V gene: TRBV28
CDR3 protein: CASSFPPAGSSTDTQYF
CDR3 DNA: TGTGCCAGCAGTTTCCCCCCAGCGGGGTCCAGCACAGATACGCAGTATTTT

D gene: TRBD1
clone size: NA
J gene: TRBJ1-6
V gene: TRBV10-3
CDR3 protein: CALSLGTGSNSPLHF
CDR3 DNA: TGTGCCCTCAGTTTGGGGACAGGGTCTAATTCACCCCTCCACTTT

D gene: NA
clone size: NA
J gene: TRBJ2-7
V gene: TRBV10-3
CDR3 protein: CAIRDLADEQYF
CDR3 DNA: TGTGCCATCAGGGATCTAGCAGACGAGCAGTACTTC

D gene: NA
clone size: NA
J gene: TRBJ2-5
V gene: TRBV14
CDR3 protein: CASSPQSQETQYF
CDR3 DNA: TGTGCCAGCAGCCCTCAAAGCCAGGAGACCCAGTACTTC

D gene: NA
clone size: NA
J gene: TRBJ1-2
V gene: TRBV19
CDR3 protein: CATTPGNYDYTF
CDR3 DNA: TGTGCCACCACTCCCGGGAACTATGACTACACTTTC

D gene: NA
clone size: NA
J gene: TRBJ2-3
V gene: TRBV7-3
CDR3 protein: CASSESYTDTQYF
CDR3 DNA: TGTGCCAGCAGCGAATCGTACACAGATACGCAGTATTTT

D gene: NA
clone size: NA
J gene: TRBJ1-5
V gene: TRBV11-2
CDR3 protein: CASSIGDQPQHF
CDR3 DNA: TGTGCCAGCAGCATCGGGGATCAGCCCCAGCATTTT

D gene: TRBD1
clone size: medium-sized
J gene: TRBJ2-2
V gene: TRBV10-3
CDR3 protein: CAISESGQAFGGELFF
CDR3 DNA: TGTGCCATCAGTGAGTCCGGACAGGCCTTCGGGGGGGAGCTGTTTTTT

D gene: NA
clone size: NA
J gene: TRBJ1-6
V gene: TRBV2
CDR3 protein: CASSDQYLSALHF
CDR3 DNA: TGTGCCAGCAGTGACCAATACCTTTCGGCCCTCCACTTT

D gene: TRBD1
clone size: NA
J gene: TRBJ1-2
V gene: TRBV15
CDR3 protein: CATSKGQGNYGYTF
CDR3 DNA: TGTGCCACCAGCAAAGGACAGGGCAACTATGGCTACACCTTC

D gene: NA
clone size: NA
J gene: TRBJ1-2
V gene: TRBV29-1
CDR3 protein: CSVEDSLGDGYTF
CDR3 DNA: TGCAGCGTTGAGGACAGCCTCGGGGATGGCTACACCTTC

D gene: TRBD1
clone size: NA
J gene: TRBJ2-7
V gene: TRBV24-1
CDR3 protein: CATRGDSSYEQYF
CDR3 DNA: TGTGCCACCAGGGGGGACAGCTCCTACGAGCAGTACTTC

D gene: NA
clone size: NA
J gene: TRBJ2-5
V gene: TRBV10-3
CDR3 protein: CASSEVSSGTQYF
CDR3 DNA: TGTGCCAGCAGTGAAGTATCATCTGGGACCCAGTACTTC

D gene: TRBD1
clone size: NA
J gene: TRBJ1-4
V gene: TRBV12-3/TRBV12-4
CDR3 protein: CASSHTGGGEKLFF
CDR3 DNA: TGTGCCAGCAGCCACACAGGGGGTGGGGAAAAACTGTTTTTT

D gene: NA
clone size: once
J gene: TRBJ2-2
V gene: TRBV15
CDR3 protein: CATKPVNTGELFF
CDR3 DNA: TGTGCCACCAAGCCAGTGAACACCGGGGAGCTGTTTTTT

D gene: TRBD1
clone size: NA
J gene: TRBJ2-1
V gene: TRBV2
CDR3 protein: CASSERDRSNEQFF
CDR3 DNA: TGTGCCAGCAGTGAGAGGGACAGGAGCAATGAGCAGTTCTTC

D gene: NA
clone size: NA
J gene: TRBJ2-3
V gene: TRBV7-9
CDR3 protein: CASSSPTRGDTQYF
CDR3 DNA: TGTGCCAGCAGCTCCCCAACAAGGGGAGATACGCAGTATTTT

D gene: NA
clone size: NA
J gene: TRBJ2-7
V gene: TRBV4-1
CDR3 protein: CASSQERGGEQYF
CDR3 DNA: TGCGCCAGCAGCCAAGAGCGAGGGGGCGAGCAGTACTTC

D gene: NA
clone size: NA
J gene: TRBJ1-1
V gene: TRBV19
CDR3 protein: CASSRTVTNTEAFF
CDR3 DNA: TGTGCCAGTAGCAGGACAGTAACGAACACTGAAGCTTTCTTT

D gene: NA
clone size: NA
J gene: TRBJ1-1
V gene: TRBV25-1
CDR3 protein: CASSASAPGDTEAFF
CDR3 DNA: TGTGCCAGCAGTGCCTCTGCCCCAGGGGACACTGAAGCTTTCTTT

D gene: NA
clone size: NA
J gene: TRBJ1-1
V gene: TRBV7-6
CDR3 protein: CASSLGRTRGTEAFF
CDR3 DNA: TGTGCCAGCAGCTTAGGAAGGACAAGGGGCACTGAAGCTTTCTTT

D gene: TRBD1
clone size: NA
J gene: TRBJ1-1
V gene: TRBV6-5
CDR3 protein: CAGSYAPGQGSGTEAFF
CDR3 DNA: TGTGCCGGCAGTTACGCACCGGGACAGGGATCGGGCACTGAAGCTTTCTTT

D gene: TRBD1
clone size: NA
J gene: TRBJ2-3
V gene: TRBV2
CDR3 protein: CASMGTATSDTQYF
CDR3 DNA: TGTGCCAGCATGGGGACAGCCACCTCAGATACGCAGTATTTT

D gene: TRBD1
clone size: NA
J gene: TRBJ2-5
V gene: TRBV29-1
CDR3 protein: CSARLSPGQGQETQYF
CDR3 DNA: TGCAGCGCCAGGTTGTCTCCGGGACAGGGGCAGGAGACCCAGTACTTC